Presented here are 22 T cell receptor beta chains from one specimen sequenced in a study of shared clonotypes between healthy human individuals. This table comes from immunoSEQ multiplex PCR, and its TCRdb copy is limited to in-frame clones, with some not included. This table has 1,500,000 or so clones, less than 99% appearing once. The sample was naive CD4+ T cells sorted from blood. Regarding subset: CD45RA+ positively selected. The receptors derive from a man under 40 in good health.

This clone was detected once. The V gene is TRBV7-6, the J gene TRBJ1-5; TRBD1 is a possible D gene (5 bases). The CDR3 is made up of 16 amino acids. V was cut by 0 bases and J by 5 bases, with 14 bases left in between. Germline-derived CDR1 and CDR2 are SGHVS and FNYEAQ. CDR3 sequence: CASSLAPRALDQPQHF. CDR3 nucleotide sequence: TGTGCCAGCAGCTTAGCGCCCAGGGCACTCGATCAGCCCCAGCATTTT.

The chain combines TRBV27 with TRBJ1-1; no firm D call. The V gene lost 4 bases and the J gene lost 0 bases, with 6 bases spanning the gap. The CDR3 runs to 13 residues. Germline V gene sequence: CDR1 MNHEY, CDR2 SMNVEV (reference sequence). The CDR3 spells CASSWGVNTEAFF. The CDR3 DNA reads TGTGCCAGCAGTTGGGGAGTGAACACTGAAGCTTTCTTT.

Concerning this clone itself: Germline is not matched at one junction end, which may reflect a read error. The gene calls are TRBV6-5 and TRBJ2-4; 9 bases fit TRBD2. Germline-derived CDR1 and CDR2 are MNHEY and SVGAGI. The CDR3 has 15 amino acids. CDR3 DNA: TGTGCCAGCAGTCGAGGGGGCACCGTGCTAGCGGGAATGGACTTC. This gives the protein CASSRGGTVLAGMDF.

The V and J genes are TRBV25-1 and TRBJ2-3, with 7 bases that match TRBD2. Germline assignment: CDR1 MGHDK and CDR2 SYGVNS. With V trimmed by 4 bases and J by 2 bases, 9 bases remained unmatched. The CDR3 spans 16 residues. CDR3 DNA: TGTGCCAGCAGTGCAGGACTAGGAGGATTCACAGATACGCAGTATTTT. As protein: CASSAGLGGFTDTQYF.

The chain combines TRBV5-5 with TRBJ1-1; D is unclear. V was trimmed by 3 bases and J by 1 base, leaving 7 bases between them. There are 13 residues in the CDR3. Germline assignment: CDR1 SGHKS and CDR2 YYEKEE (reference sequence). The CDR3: CASSSRENTEAFF. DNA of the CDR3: TGTGCCAGCAGCTCCCGAGAGAACACTGAAGCTTTCTTT.

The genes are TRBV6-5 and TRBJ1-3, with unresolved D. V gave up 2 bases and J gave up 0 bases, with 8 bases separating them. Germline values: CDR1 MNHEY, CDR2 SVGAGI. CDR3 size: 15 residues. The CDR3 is CASSYTRDSGNTIYF. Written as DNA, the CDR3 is TGTGCCAGCAGTTACACCCGGGACTCTGGAAACACCATATATTTT.

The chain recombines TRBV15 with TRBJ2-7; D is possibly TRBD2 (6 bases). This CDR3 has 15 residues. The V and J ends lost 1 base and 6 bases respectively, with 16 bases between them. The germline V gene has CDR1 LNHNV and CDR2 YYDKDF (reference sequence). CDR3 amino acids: CATSRGGGNRGEQYF. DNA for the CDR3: TGTGCCACCAGCAGAGGGGGAGGTAACCGAGGCGAGCAGTACTTC.

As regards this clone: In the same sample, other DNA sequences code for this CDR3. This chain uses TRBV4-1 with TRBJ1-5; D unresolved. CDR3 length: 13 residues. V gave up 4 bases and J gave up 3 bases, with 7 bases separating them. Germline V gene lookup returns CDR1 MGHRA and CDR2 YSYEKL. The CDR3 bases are TGCGCCAGCAGCCTCCTGTCCAATCAGCCCCAGCATTTT. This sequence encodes CASSLLSNQPQHF.

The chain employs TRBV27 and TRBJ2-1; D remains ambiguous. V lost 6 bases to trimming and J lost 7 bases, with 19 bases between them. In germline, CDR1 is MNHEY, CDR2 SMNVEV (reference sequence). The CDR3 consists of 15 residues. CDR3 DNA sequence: TGTGCCAGCAGCCCCGATATCGGTTTTAGGAATGAGCAGTTCTTC. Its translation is CASSPDIGFRNEQFF.

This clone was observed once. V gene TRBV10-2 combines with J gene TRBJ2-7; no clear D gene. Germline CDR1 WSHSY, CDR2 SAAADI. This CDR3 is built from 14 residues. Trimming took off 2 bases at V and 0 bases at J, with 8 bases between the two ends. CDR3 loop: CASSEPGNSYEQYF. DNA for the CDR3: TGCGCCAGCAGTGAGCCTGGGAACTCCTACGAGCAGTACTTC.

CDR3: CASSEMAQQAFF. The CDR3 nucleotides read TGTGCCAGCAGTGAAATGGCACAACAAGCTTTCTTT. The chain carries TRBV6-1 and TRBJ1-1; unclear D gene. V was cut by 2 bases and J by 9 bases, with 10 bases left in between. Germline-derived CDR1 and CDR2 are MNHNS and SASEGT. The CDR3 length is 12 residues.

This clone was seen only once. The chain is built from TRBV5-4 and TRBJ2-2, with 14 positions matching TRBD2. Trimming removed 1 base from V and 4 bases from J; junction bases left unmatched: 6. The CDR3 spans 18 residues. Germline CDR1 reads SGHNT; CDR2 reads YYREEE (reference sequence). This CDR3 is CASSLPGLAGVSTGELFF. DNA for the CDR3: TGTGCCAGCAGCTTGCCGGGACTAGCGGGAGTCAGCACCGGGGAGCTGTTTTTT.

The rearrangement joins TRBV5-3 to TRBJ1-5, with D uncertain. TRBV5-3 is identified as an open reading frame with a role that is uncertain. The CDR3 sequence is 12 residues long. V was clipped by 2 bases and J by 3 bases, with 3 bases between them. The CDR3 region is CARSFPNQPQHF. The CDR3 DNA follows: TGTGCCAGAAGCTTTCCCAATCAGCCCCAGCATTTT.

The CDR3 reads CASSRDRVGQPQHF. DNA for the CDR3: TGTGCCAGCAGCCGGGACAGGGTGGGTCAGCCCCAGCATTTT. The rearrangement uses TRBV7-3 and TRBJ1-5, with 9 bases lining up with TRBD1. The CDR3 extends over 14 amino acids. The germline CDR1 and CDR2 sequences are SGHTA and FQGTGA. V lost 5 bases and J lost 6; bases outside the gene matches: 5.

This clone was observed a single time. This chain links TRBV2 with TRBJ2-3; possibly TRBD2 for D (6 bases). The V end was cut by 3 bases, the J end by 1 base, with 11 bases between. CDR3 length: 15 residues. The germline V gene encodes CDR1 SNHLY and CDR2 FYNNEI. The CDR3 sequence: CASSDIGGGTDTQYF. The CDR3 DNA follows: TGTGCCAGCAGTGATATCGGCGGGGGCACAGATACGCAGTATTTT.

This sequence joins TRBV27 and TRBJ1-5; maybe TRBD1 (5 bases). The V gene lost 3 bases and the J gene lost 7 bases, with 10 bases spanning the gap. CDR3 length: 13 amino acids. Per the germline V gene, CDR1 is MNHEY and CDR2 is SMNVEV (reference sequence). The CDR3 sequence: CASSFWGKQPQHF. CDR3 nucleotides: TGTGCCAGCAGTTTCTGGGGGAAACAGCCCCAGCATTTT.

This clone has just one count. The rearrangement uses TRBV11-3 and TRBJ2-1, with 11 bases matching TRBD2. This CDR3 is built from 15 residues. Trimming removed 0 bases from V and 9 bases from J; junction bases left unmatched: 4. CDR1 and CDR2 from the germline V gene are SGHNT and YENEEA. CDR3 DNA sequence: TGTGCCAGCAGCTTAGAGCTAGCGGGAGGTGGTGAGCAGTTCTTC. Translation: CASSLELAGGGEQFF.

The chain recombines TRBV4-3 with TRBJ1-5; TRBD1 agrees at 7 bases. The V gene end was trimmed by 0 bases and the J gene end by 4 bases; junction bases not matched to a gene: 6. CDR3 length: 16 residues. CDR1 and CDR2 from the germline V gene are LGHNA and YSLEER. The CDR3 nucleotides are TGCGCCAGCAGCCAAGAGAGGGACAGTCTGAATCAGCCCCAGCATTTT. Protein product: CASSQERDSLNQPQHF.

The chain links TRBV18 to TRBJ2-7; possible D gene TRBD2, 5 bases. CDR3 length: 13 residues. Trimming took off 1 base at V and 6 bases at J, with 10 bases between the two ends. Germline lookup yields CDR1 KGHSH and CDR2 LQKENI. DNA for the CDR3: TGTGCCAGCTCACCACACGGAGGCGCCGAGCAGTACTTC. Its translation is CASSPHGGAEQYF.

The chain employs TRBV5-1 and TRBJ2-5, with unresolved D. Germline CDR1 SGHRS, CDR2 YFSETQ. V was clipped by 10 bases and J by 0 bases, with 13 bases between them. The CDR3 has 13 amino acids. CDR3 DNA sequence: TGCGCCTCAGTGGCGGCGAACCAAGAGACCCAGTACTTC. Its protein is CASVAANQETQYF.

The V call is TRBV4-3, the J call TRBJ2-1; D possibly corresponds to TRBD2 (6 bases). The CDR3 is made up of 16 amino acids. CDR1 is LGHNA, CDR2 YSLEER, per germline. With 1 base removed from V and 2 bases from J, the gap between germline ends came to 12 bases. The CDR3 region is CASSQVATGAYNEQFF. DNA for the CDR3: TGCGCCAGCAGCCAAGTTGCGACGGGAGCCTACAATGAGCAGTTCTTC.

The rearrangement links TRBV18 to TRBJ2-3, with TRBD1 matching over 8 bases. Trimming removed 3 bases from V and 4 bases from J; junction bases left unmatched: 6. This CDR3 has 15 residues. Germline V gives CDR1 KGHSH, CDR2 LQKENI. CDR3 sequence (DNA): TGTGCCAGCTCACCTGGGACAGGTCGCCCAGATACGCAGTATTTT. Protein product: CASSPGTGRPDTQYF. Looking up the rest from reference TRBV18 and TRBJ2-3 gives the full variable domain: NAGVMQNPRHLVRRRGQEARLRCSPMKGHSHVYWYRQLPEEGLKFMVYLQKENIIDESGMPKERFSAEFPKEGPSILRIQQVVRGDSAAYFCASSPGTGRPDTQYFGPGTRLTVL.